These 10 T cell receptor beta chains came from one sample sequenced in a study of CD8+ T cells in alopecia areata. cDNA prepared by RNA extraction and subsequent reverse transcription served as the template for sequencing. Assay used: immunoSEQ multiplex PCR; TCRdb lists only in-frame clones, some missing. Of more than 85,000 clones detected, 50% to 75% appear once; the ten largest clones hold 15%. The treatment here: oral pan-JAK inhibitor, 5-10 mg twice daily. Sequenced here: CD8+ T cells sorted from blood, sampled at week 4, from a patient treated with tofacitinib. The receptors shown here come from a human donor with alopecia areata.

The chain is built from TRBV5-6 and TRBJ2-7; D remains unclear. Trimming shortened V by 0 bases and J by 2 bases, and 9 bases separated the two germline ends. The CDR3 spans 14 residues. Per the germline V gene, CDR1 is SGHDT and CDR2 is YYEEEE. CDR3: CASSLEGSTYEQYF. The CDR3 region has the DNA TGTGCCAGCAGCTTGGAAGGCAGCACCTACGAGCAGTACTTC.

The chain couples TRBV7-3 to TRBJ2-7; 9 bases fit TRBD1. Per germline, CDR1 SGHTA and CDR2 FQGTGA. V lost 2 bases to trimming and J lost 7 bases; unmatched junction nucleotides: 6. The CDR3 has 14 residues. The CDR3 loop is CASSLSGQGEEQYF. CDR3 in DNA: TGTGCCAGCAGCTTATCGGGACAGGGCGAAGAGCAGTACTTC.

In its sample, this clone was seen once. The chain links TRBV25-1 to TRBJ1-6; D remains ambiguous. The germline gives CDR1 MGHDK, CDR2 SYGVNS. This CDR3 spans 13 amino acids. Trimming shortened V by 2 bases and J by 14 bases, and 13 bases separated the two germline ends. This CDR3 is CASSETGERTLHF. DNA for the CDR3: TGTGCCAGCAGTGAAACCGGAGAGAGGACCCTCCACTTT.

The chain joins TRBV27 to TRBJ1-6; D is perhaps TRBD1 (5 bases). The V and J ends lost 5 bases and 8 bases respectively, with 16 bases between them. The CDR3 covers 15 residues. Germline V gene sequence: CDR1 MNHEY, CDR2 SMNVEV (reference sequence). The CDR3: CASSVWGGDDSPLHF. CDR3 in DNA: TGTGCCAGCAGTGTCTGGGGAGGGGATGATTCACCCCTCCACTTT.

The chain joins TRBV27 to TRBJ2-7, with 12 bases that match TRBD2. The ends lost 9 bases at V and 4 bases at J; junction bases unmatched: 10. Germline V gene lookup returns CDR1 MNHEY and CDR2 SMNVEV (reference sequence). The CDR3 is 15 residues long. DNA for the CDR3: TGTGCCAGTACTAAGACTAGCGGGGGACTATACGAGCAGTACTTC. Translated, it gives CASTKTSGGLYEQYF.

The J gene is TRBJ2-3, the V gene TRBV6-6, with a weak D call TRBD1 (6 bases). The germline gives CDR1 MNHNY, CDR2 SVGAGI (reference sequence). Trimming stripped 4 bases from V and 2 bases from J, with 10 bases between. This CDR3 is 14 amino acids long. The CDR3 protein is CASSSRTVTDTQYF. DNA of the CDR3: TGTGCCAGCAGTTCGAGGACAGTCACAGATACGCAGTATTTT.

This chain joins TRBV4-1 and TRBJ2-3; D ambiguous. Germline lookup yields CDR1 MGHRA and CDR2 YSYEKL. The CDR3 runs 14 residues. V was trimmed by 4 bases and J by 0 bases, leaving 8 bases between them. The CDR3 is CASSPLQSTDTQYF. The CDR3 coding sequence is TGCGCCAGCAGCCCCCTCCAGAGCACAGATACGCAGTATTTT.

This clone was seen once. Here the CDR3 reads CASSPSGEQFF. The CDR3 region has the DNA TGTGCCAGCAGCCCCTCCGGTGAGCAGTTCTTC. This sequence joins TRBV7-9 and TRBJ2-1, with D unclear. V was pared by 5 bases and J by 9 bases, with 8 bases between. The length of the CDR3 is 11 residues. In germline, CDR1 is SEHNR, CDR2 FQNEAQ (reference sequence).

The DNA for the CDR3 is TGTGCTAGTGGGGGCGACTACGGGGACCAAGAGACCCAGTACTTC. Translated: CASGGDYGDQETQYF. The V gene is TRBV12-5, the J gene TRBJ2-5, with D maybe TRBD2 (5 bases). Per germline, CDR1 LGHNT and CDR2 FRNRAP. V was trimmed by 6 bases and J by 0 bases, leaving 14 bases between them. The CDR3 is 15 residues long.

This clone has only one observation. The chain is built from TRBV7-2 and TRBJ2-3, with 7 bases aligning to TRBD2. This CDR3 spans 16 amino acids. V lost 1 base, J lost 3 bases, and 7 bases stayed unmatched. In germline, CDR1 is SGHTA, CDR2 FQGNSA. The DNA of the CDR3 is TGTGCCAGCAGCTTAGGGGGACTAATGAGGACAGATACGCAGTATTTT. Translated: CASSLGGLMRTDTQYF.